The following is a T cell receptor beta chain sequence with its context. Its antigen remains unidentified. Expressed TCRB transcripts were sequenced because the entire RNA isolate underwent reverse transcription. Sequencing used immunoSEQ multiplex PCR; TCRdb keeps in-frame clones, though not all of them. The table records some 200,000 clones, approximately 16% of them present only once. The sample comes from a study of beta chain features in type 1 diabetes. Study details: Cell yields, age and gender were similar between patients and healthy donors. Examination spanned about 110 million sorted cells from all samples.

In germline, CDR1 is SGHTA, CDR2 FQGTGA. The CDR3 is 12 amino acids. Trimming took off 1 base at V and 6 bases at J, with 4 bases between the two ends. Findings and limits, study-wide: Moderate but significant shortening of TCRB CDR3s was recorded in all four CD4+ subsets from Type 1 diabetes patients.

The V and J genes are TRBV7-3 and TRBJ2-1; D unclear. Source material: naive CD4+ T cells from blood. This sequence was found in a man aged 30-40 years with type 1 diabetes. The CDR3 sequence is CASSLNGNEQFF. In DNA, the CDR3 is TGTGCCAGCAGCTTAAACGGCAATGAGCAGTTCTTC.